This TCR beta chain derives from a study of shared clonotypes between healthy human individuals. Donors had no recently reported acute infections or vaccinations and were HIV-negative. Subsets obtained from CD4+ cells comprised CD45RA+ naive and CD45RA-negative memory cells. Clones were read by immunoSEQ multiplex PCR, and TCRdb kept only the in-frame ones, dropping some. The sample carries millions of clones, roughly 92% recorded once. Germline trimming cut 2 bases from V and 3 bases from J; bases unmatched to any gene: 5. The CDR3 sequence is 17 residues long. Germline V lookup: CDR1 SGHKS, CDR2 YYEKEE (reference sequence).

Sequenced: naive CD4+ T cells sorted from blood. Subset in this sample: CD45RA+ positively selected. This chain links TRBV5-5 with TRBJ1-4, with 12 positions matching TRBD1. This TCR was recovered from a man in his late teens or twenties in good health. The CDR3 DNA reads as TGTGCCAGCAGCTTCGGGACAGGGGGCTCGGCTAATGAAAAACTGTTTTTT. This codes for CASSFGTGGSANEKLFF.